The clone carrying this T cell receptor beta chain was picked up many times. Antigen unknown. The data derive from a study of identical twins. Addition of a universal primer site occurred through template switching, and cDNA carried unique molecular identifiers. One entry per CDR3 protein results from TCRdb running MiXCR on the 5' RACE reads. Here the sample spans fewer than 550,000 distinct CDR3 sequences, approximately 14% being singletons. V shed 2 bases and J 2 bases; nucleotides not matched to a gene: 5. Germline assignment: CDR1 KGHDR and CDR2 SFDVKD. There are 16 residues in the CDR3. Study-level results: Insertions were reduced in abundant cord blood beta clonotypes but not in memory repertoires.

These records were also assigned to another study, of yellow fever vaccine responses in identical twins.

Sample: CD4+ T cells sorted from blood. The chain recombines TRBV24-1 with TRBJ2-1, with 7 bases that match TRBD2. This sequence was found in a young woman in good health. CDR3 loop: CATSDSILAAYNEQFF. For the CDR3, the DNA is TGTGCCACCAGTGATTCTATCCTAGCGGCCTACAATGAGCAGTTCTTC.